This is a list of T cell receptor beta chains from one sample in a study of early T cells in non-severe SARS-CoV-2 infection. TCRdb independently ran MiXCR on the 5' RACE reads; one entry per CDR3 protein. This sample has under 65,000 distinct CDR3 sequences, with 13% found just once. The sequenced sample was whole blood, obtained at baseline. All receptors derive from an adult who was a healthcare worker with PCR-confirmed SARS-CoV-2 infection or an uninfected control (not recorded which). Each CDR3 is given with its conserved first and last residue. Each record gives: J gene, D gene, clone size, V gene, CDR3 DNA, CDR3 protein. D genes are given only for firm matches. Clone size is given for some rows only: seen once, a few or many times, or a class if the clone is expanded.

>TRBJ1-2|-|few|TRBV6-1
TGTGCCAGCAGTTACGTTCTCTATGGCTACACCTTC
CASSYVLYGYTF
>TRBJ2-2|-|-|TRBV24-1
TGTGCCACCAGTGATTCGATCGCCGGGGAGCTGTTTTTT
CATSDSIAGELFF
>TRBJ2-1|TRBD1|-|TRBV18
TGTGCCAGCTCAGCAGCACTAGGACAGGGGTCTGGTGAGCAGTTCTTC
CASSAALGQGSGEQFF
>TRBJ1-2|-|few|TRBV4-2
TGTGCCAGCAGCCAAGACCCAACGGAGGGGAACTATGGCTACACCTTC
CASSQDPTEGNYGYTF
>TRBJ1-2|-|few|TRBV12-3/TRBV12-4
TGTGCCAGCCAAAGGAAGGAGCAGGGTCTCTATGGCTACACCTTC
CASQRKEQGLYGYTF
>TRBJ1-2|TRBD1|few|TRBV4-1
TGCGCCAGCAGCCAAGTCATAGGGACAGGGGATGGCTACACCTTC
CASSQVIGTGDGYTF
>TRBJ1-2|-|many|TRBV5-1
TGCGCCAGCAGCTTGGGACAAGCCCTTTATGGCTACACCTTC
CASSLGQALYGYTF
>TRBJ2-6|-|few|TRBV30
TGTGCCTGGAGATCCCCGGGGGCCAACGTCCTGACTTTC
CAWRSPGANVLTF
>TRBJ2-5|-|-|TRBV12-3/TRBV12-4
TGTGCCAGCAGTCCCATCTTGGGGGCGGGTGAAGAGACCCAGTACTTC
CASSPILGAGEETQYF
>TRBJ2-6|TRBD1|few|TRBV12-3/TRBV12-4
TGTGCCAGCAGTTCACCGACAGGGTTCTCTGGGGCCAACGTCCTGACTTTC
CASSSPTGFSGANVLTF
>TRBJ2-7|TRBD1|-|TRBV10-2
TGCGCCAGCAGTGACTCCGGGACAGGGTCGGAGTACTTC
CASSDSGTGSEYF
>TRBJ2-7|TRBD2|few|TRBV19
TGTGCCAGTAGTATCTCACGACTAGCGGGAGTCAACGAGCAGTACTTC
CASSISRLAGVNEQYF
>TRBJ2-7|TRBD1|-|TRBV12-3/TRBV12-4
TGTGCCAGCAGAGGACAGGGGGAGTACTACGAGCAGTACTTC
CASRGQGEYYEQYF
>TRBJ2-1|-|few|TRBV18
TGTGCCAGCTCACCCCTTAGTCTCAATGAGCAGTTCTTC
CASSPLSLNEQFF
>TRBJ1-2|-|few|TRBV12-3/TRBV12-4
TGTGCCAGCAGTCTGGGGTCCTATGGCTACACCTTC
CASSLGSYGYTF
>TRBJ1-2|-|many|TRBV7-9
TGTGCCAGCGACCAGGCGCCGAACTATGGCTACACCTTC
CASDQAPNYGYTF
>TRBJ2-1|-|-|TRBV28
TGTGCCAGCAGTTTTAACCGCAATGAGCAGTTCTTC
CASSFNRNEQFF
>TRBJ1-1|-|-|TRBV21-1
TGTGCCAGCAGCAAAAGGCCCTTTTCCACTGAAGCTTTCTTT
CASSKRPFSTEAFF
>TRBJ2-1|-|few|TRBV6-1
TGTGCCAGCAACCAGCCGGGACTGGTCAATGAGCAGTTCTTC
CASNQPGLVNEQFF
>TRBJ1-2|-|few|TRBV20-1
TGCAGTGCTAGAGCGGGGACGGCCTATGGCTACACCTTC
CSARAGTAYGYTF
>TRBJ2-1|-|few|TRBV12-3/TRBV12-4
TGTGCCAGCTTGACGGGAGTGGGAAATGAGCAGTTCTTC
CASLTGVGNEQFF
>TRBJ2-1|-|few|TRBV7-7
TGTGCTAGCAGCTTAAACGCGGACTCCTACAATGAGCAGTTCTTC
CASSLNADSYNEQFF
>TRBJ2-1|-|-|TRBV11-3
TGTGCCAGCAGCTTAAACAATGAGCAGTTCTTC
CASSLNNEQFF
>TRBJ2-7|TRBD2|-|TRBV11-2
TGTGCCAGCAGCCCAAGACTAGCGTCAAACGAGCAGTACTTC
CASSPRLASNEQYF
>TRBJ2-7|-|many|TRBV29-1
TGCAGCGTGAGGGCAACAGGTTACGAGCAGTACTTC
CSVRATGYEQYF
>TRBJ1-2|-|medium-sized|TRBV30
TGTGCCTGGAGTGGGGGACCCCTTATCATCTATGGCTACACCTTC
CAWSGGPLIIYGYTF
>TRBJ2-3|-|few|TRBV20-1
TGCAGTGCTACCTCCAGGGTAGGGTCAGATACGCAGTATTTT
CSATSRVGSDTQYF
>TRBJ1-6|-|many|TRBV4-1
TGCGCCAGCAGCCAAGATCGGGAGAATTCACCCCTCCACTTT
CASSQDRENSPLHF
>TRBJ2-5|-|-|TRBV20-1
TGCAGTGCTTTTAGCGGCCTGTACCAAGAGACCCAGTACTTC
CSAFSGLYQETQYF
>TRBJ1-1|-|few|TRBV21-1
TGTGCCAGCAGCTCAGTACAGGTGAACACTGAAGCTTTCTTT
CASSSVQVNTEAFF
>TRBJ1-1|TRBD1|-|TRBV30
TGTGCCTGGACAGGGGGCGTCACTGAAGCTTTCTTT
CAWTGGVTEAFF
>TRBJ2-7|TRBD2|many|TRBV5-4
TGTGCCAGCAGCCCGAATAGCGGGAGGGCCCTCTTAGAGCAGTACTTC
CASSPNSGRALLEQYF
>TRBJ2-5|TRBD2|few|TRBV3-1
TGTGCCAGCAGCCAACTAGCGGGGCCCGGCGGGTACTTC
CASSQLAGPGGYF
>TRBJ1-1|-|-|TRBV5-6
TGTGCCAGCAGCCCGAACTGGGGAAACACTGAAGCTTTCTTT
CASSPNWGNTEAFF
>TRBJ1-5|-|-|TRBV19
TGTGCCAGTAGTATAGGAGCCCTCTCAGGGCCCCAGCATTTT
CASSIGALSGPQHF
>TRBJ2-2|-|-|TRBV12-3/TRBV12-4
TGTGCCAGTCTAACCATCGCGAACACCGGGGAGCTGTTTTTT
CASLTIANTGELFF
>TRBJ2-5|-|few|TRBV9
TGTGCCAGCAGCGGAGCCGGTGAGACCCAGTACTTC
CASSGAGETQYF
>TRBJ2-2|-|many|TRBV6-6
TGTGCCAGCAGTTACTCTTCCGGGTCGACCGGGGAGCTGTTTTTT
CASSYSSGSTGELFF
>TRBJ2-5|TRBD2|many|TRBV6-6
TGTGCCAGCAGCTCCCCTGGTTTAGCGGGGGGGCGGGGTCAAGAGACCCAGTACTTC
CASSSPGLAGGRGQETQYF
>TRBJ2-3|-|many|TRBV10-3
TGTGCCATCAGTGAGAGCCTCGCAGATACGCAGTATTTT
CAISESLADTQYF
>TRBJ1-5|-|few|TRBV15
TGTGCCACCAGCAGTCGGACATCTCAGCCCCAGCATTTT
CATSSRTSQPQHF
>TRBJ1-6|-|-|TRBV7-2
TGTGCCAGCAGCTTAGTACTGGGAACAAATTCACCCCTCCACTTT
CASSLVLGTNSPLHF
>TRBJ2-4|-|few|TRBV5-6
TGTGCCAGCAGCTTGGTCAGCGAAAACATTCAGTACTTC
CASSLVSENIQYF
>TRBJ2-3|TRBD2|few|TRBV6-2/TRBV6-3
TGTGCCAGCAGTTACTCGACCAGCGGGGGCGATACGCAGTATTTT
CASSYSTSGGDTQYF
>TRBJ2-2|TRBD2|-|TRBV12-3/TRBV12-4
TGTGCCAGCAGCTTAGCGGGAGCCGGGGAGCTGTTTTTT
CASSLAGAGELFF
>TRBJ2-7|TRBD1|few|TRBV7-9
TGTGCCAGCAGCTTAGCGGAGACAGGGGGCGAGCAGTACTTC
CASSLAETGGEQYF
>TRBJ2-7|-|-|TRBV5-1
TGCGCCAGCAGCCTGGAGGGGGTGTACGAGCAGTACTTC
CASSLEGVYEQYF
>TRBJ2-3|-|few|TRBV7-3
TGTGCCAGCAGCTTAACGTTAGAGGGAGGTGGGGATACGCAGTATTTT
CASSLTLEGGGDTQYF
>TRBJ2-3|-|-|TRBV20-1
TGCAGTGCTAGGTGGCGGCGCACAGATACGCAGTATTTT
CSARWRRTDTQYF
>TRBJ2-1|-|-|TRBV4-1
TGCGCCAGCAGGGGGAGGAGCTCCTACAATGAGCAGTTCTTC
CASRGRSSYNEQFF
>TRBJ2-1|-|few|TRBV7-9
TGTGCCAGCAGCTTAGTTGTCTATGAGCAGTTCTTC
CASSLVVYEQFF
>TRBJ2-7|-|-|TRBV19
TGTGCCAGTAGTATAAGCACCGATTACTACGAGCAGTACTTC
CASSISTDYYEQYF
>TRBJ1-4|-|-|TRBV5-5
TGTGCCAGCAGCTTGCATCTGGCAACTAATGAAAAACTGTTTTTT
CASSLHLATNEKLFF
>TRBJ1-1|-|-|TRBV7-9
TGTGCCAGCAGCCCCCGGACCCCCGTTGCGAACACTGAAGCTTTCTTT
CASSPRTPVANTEAFF
>TRBJ1-1|-|-|TRBV12-3/TRBV12-4
TGTGCCAGCAGTTTAGGGGGCAAGAACACTGAAGCTTTCTTT
CASSLGGKNTEAFF
>TRBJ2-2|-|-|TRBV7-2
TGTGCCAGCAGCTCCAGGGTTAGCACCGGGGAGCTGTTTTTT
CASSSRVSTGELFF
>TRBJ1-6|-|once|TRBV7-6
TGTGCCAGCAGCTTAGAAGGAAGGCAGGTCCATAATTCACCCCTCCACTTT
CASSLEGRQVHNSPLHF
>TRBJ1-4|-|few|TRBV27
TGTGCCAGCAGTCCCAGGGTAGGGATGCAAGAAAAACTGTTTTTT
CASSPRVGMQEKLFF
>TRBJ2-2|-|many|TRBV11-2
TGTGCCAGCAGCCCCAAAGGGACGTACACCGGGGAGCTGTTTTTT
CASSPKGTYTGELFF